This entry is about one T cell receptor (beta chain). This clonotype appeared a few times. Its antigen remains undetermined. Base qualities are not recorded, but no much larger clone differs from it by a single base. This sample is drawn from a study of T-cell memory formation after mild COVID-19 (dated by TCRdb to the early 2020s). Looking at the study overall: TCR sequence clusters from the two donors were largely donor specific. T-cell clones expanding and contracting after mild COVID-19 in a couple of donors were tracked by longitudinal TCRalpha and TCRbeta repertoire sequencing. Two young, previously healthy adult volunteers made up the cohort, one male and one female. What the work shows at the level of the full study, not this receptor alone: The detection of some responding clones in pre-infection memory suggests that pre-existing cross-reactive memory T cells joined the SARS-CoV-2 response. Clones that contracted from day 15 to 85 showed balanced CD4/CD8 phenotypes, whereas a second wave of clones that expanded from day 15 to 37 leaned towards CD4+. Contracting CD4+ clones were found mainly in CM and EM memory subsets, while CD8+ clones were enriched in EMRA. Whether the second-wave clones peaking on day 37 were SARS-CoV-2 specific was not confirmed. Only a couple of mild cases were covered by the study, and larger cohorts that include severe cases with pre-infection samples were considered necessary.

PBMCs were isolated by Ficoll-Paque density gradient centrifugation. V lost 5 bases and J lost 2 bases; the stretch between them is 10 bases long. The CDR3, from cysteine to phenylalanine, totals 15 residues. The sequence is cut down to CDR3 DNA, 45 bases in frame from base 1. CDR1 and CDR2 are read off the germline V gene as SGHTA and FQGNSA. The sample was run on an Illumina NovaSeq 6000. TCRalpha and TCRbeta cDNA libraries were built by 5'RACE with constant-segment primers, adding sample barcodes and unique molecular identifiers. RNA was extracted from every sample with Trizol reagent. Library amplification was performed in two PCR steps, and a second sample barcode and Illumina TruSeq adapters were introduced in the second step. Sequencing of the libraries was done on an Illumina NovaSeq, producing 2 x 150 bp paired-end reads. As for how the authors treated the data: Reads were demultiplexed and collapsed into UMI-guided consensus sequences with migec v1.2.7. Using mixcr v2.1.11, UMI consensuses were aligned to TRA and TRB V and J templates and then assembled into clonotypes. Clonotypes were classified as expanded or contracted when called significant by both edgeR and NoisET, with noise models trained on biological replicates. For edgeR calls, the thresholds were a false discovery rate-adjusted p below 0.01 and a log2 fold-change of 1. As an exploratory analysis of dynamics, PCA with hierarchical clustering was applied to max-normalized trajectories of the 1000 most abundant clonotypes. Separately sequenced CD4+ and CD8+ repertoires were used to assign a CD4 or CD8 phenotype to each responding clone. TCRdb reworked the public reads: Q25 trimming with fastp, MiXCR clone assembly, productive beta chains retained. CDR3 protein sequences are deduplicated, and each keeps its most common genes and DNA. TCRdb assigned the V and J calls; the authors' analysis was not used. The sample yields roughly 300,000 distinct CDR3 sequences; 15% to 20% were counted once. The ten largest clones take up more than 20% of the sample.

Recombination joined TRBV7-2 with TRBJ2-6, and the D gene may be TRBD1, 7 bases matching. The receptor's source is a young man who had mild COVID-19 (a few samples of this study predate the infection). The sample titles of this study are shuffled in the database, so cell type and time point are left out; the donor was told from shared clones. Sequences were obtained from PBMCs or a T cell subset sorted from them (not recorded which). The nucleotide sequence is given as TGTGCCAGCAGCGCGGGACAGCCTGGGGCCAACGTCCTGACTTTC. Its amino acids are CASSAGQPGANVLTF.